This T cell receptor (beta chain) was retrieved from a study of control samples from healthy donors and cancer patients. Trimming removed 2 bases from V and 2 bases from J, with 9 bases in between. The CDR3 loop spans 14 amino acids. Germline lookup yields CDR1 SGHRS and CDR2 YFSETQ. Profiled with immunoSEQ multiplex PCR; TCRdb holds only in-frame clones, not every one. The sample holds more than 100,000 clones, roughly 89% seen once. The sample consisted of PBMCs. V usage is TRBV5-1 and J usage is TRBJ2-3; D is perhaps TRBD2 (6 bases). This receptor was obtained from a man over 45 with head and neck cancer. CDR3 residues: CASSFSGPTDTQYF. CDR3 DNA: TGCGCCAGCAGCTTTAGCGGCCCCACAGATACGCAGTATTTT.